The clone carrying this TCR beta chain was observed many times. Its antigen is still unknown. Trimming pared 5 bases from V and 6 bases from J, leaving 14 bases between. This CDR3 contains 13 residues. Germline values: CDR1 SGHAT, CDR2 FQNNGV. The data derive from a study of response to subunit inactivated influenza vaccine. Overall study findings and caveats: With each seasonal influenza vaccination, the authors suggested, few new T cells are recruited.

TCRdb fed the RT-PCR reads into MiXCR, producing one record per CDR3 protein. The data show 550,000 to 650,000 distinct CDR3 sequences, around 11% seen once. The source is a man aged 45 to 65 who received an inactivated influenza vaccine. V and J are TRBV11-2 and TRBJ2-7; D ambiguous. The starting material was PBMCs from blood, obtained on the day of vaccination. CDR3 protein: CASSPRHFSEQYF. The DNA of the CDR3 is TGTGCCAGCAGCCCGCGACATTTCTCCGAGCAGTACTTC.